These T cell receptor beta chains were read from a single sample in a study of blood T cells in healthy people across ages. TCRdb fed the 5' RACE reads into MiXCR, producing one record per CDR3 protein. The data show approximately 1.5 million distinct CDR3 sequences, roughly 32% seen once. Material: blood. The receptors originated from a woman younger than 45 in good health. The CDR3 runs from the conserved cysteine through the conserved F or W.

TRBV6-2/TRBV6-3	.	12	CATSRGLREQYF
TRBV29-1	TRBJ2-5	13	CSVDRGSEETQYF
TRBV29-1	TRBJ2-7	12	CSALQTGYEQYF
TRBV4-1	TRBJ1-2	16	CASSQRDQEGVYGYTF
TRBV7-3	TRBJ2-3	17	CASSLGLAVGSTDTQYF
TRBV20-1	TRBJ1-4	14	CSASGGQGNEKLFF
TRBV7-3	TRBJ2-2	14	CASSMTPYTGELFF
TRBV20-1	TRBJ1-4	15	CSARDTGRTNEKLFF
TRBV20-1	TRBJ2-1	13	CSARLRDYNEQFF
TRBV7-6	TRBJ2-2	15	CASSFGEGSTGELFF
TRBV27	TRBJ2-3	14	CASSLRGAWNTQYF
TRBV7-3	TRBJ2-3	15	CASSPHPAGGTTQYF
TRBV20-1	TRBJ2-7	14	CSATSAGPSYEQYF
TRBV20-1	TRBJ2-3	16	CSAKGILAGPGDTQYF
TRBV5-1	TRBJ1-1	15	CASSLTGGERTEAFF
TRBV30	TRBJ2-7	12	CAWLEIGRTQYF
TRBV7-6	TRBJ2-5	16	CASSLGSSGYQETQYF
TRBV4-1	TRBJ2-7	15	CASSQDHLGLYEQYF
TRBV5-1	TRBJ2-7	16	CASSLAVGDVPYEQYF
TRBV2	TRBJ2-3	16	CASSERGAGGTDTQYF
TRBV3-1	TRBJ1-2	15	CASSPLWEGNYGYTF
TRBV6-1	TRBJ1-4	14	CASGQGRTSGKLFF
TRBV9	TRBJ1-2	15	CASSVESISVYGYTF
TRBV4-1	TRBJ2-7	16	CASSQDRAGASYEQYF
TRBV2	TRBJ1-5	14	CASSEVVSNQPQHF
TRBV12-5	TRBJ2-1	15	CASGLGLGRHNEQFF
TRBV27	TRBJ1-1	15	CASSLYQVGNTEAFF
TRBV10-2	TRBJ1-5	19	CASSEFTVRGPGSNQPQHF
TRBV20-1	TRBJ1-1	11	CSARQGAEAFF
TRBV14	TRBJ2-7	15	CASSRVGTRIYEQYF
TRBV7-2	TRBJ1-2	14	CASSSGEGVDGYTF
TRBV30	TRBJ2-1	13	CTWSIGEEFEQFF
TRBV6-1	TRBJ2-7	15	CASSENRDASYEQYF
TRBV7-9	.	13	CASSPQNQDEQYF
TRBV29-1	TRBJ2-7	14	CSAERQPGSYEQYF
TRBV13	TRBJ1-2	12	CASSLRQEGYTF
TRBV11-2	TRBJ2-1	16	CASSPIAGDRYNEQFF
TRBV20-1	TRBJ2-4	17	CSASGLAGGPREYGQYF
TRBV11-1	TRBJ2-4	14	CASSLHAFWNIQYF
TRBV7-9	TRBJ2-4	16	CASSPRRTALSHIQYF
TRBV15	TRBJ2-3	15	CATSRAGRPTDTQYF
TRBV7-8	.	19	CASSLKGRGRWDSEETQYF
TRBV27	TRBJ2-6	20	CASSSPRDRDQYSGANVLTF
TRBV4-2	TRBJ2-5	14	CASSQGRYGETQYF
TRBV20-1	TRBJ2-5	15	CSAWTSGARRETQYF
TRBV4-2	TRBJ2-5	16	CASSQDSLAEVETQYF
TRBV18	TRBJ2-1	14	CASSPDGSKFEQFF
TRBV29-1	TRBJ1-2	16	CSVKRDLSTTNYGYTF
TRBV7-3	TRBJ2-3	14	CASSLTAGPDTQYF
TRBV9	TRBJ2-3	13	CASSPLFSGTQYF